Sequencing of this T cell receptor beta chain was carried out in a study of OX40 agonist ivuxolimab in advanced cancers. Study overall: Six ivuxolimab dose levels, 0.01 to 10 mg/kg, were given intravenously every 2 weeks. Study-level results: On average, a greater number of expanded clones characterised CD8+ T cells relative to CD4+.

The CDR3 is 15 residues long. V was shortened by 0 bases and J by 3 bases, with 11 bases between the two germline ends. Germline assignment: CDR1 MRHNA and CDR2 SNTAGT. Turning to this clone: Its matching antigen is unknown.

At baseline, cycle 4 day 1, and cycle 7 day 1, blood was sampled. The repertoire was sequenced with immunoSEQ multiplex PCR; TCRdb's copy has only in-frame clones and lacks some. The top ten clones hold 20% to 30% of a sample with about 56,000 clones, around 90% of them seen once. This specimen consisted of CD4+ or CD8+ T cells sorted from blood, obtained in a trial of the OX40 agonist ivuxolimab. The chain links TRBV6-4 to TRBJ1-2, with a possible D match to TRBD1 (5 bases). This receptor was identified in an adult with an advanced solid tumor such as melanoma, head and neck, liver or kidney cancer. The CDR3 DNA reads as TGTGCCAGCAGTGACTCGAGCGGGGGGGACTATGGCTACACCTTC. As protein: CASSDSSGGDYGYTF.